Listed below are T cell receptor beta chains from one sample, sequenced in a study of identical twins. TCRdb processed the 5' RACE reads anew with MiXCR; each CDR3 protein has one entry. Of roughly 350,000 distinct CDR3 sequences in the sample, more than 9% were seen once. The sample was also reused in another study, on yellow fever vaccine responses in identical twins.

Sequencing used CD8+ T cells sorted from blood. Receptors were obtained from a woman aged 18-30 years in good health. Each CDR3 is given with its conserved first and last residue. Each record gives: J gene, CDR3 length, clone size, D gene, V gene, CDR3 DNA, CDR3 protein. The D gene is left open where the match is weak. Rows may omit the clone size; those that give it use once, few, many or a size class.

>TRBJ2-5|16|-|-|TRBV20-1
TGCTGTTCTAGAGATCTCCGGGACCAATGGGGGGAGACCCAGTACTTC
CCSRDLRDQWGETQYF
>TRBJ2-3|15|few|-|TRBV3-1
TGTGCCAGCAGCCAGGAGGGCTATAGCACAGATACGCAGTATTTT
CASSQEGYSTDTQYF
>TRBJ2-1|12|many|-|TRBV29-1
TGCAGCGTTGGAAACCACTACAATGAGCAGTTCTTC
CSVGNHYNEQFF
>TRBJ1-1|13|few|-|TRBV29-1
TGCAGCGTTGATGGGGGGGTTTTCACTGAAGCTTTCTTT
CSVDGGVFTEAFF
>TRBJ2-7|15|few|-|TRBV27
TGTGCCAGCAGTTTATCTCCTCGGGGCACCTACGAGCAGTACTTC
CASSLSPRGTYEQYF
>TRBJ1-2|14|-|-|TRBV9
TGTGCCAGCAGCGCCCGCTCCTGGTCCTATGGCTACACCTTC
CASSARSWSYGYTF
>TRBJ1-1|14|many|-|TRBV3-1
TGTGCCAGCAGCCAAGATCGAAAGAGAACTGAAGCTTTCTTT
CASSQDRKRTEAFF
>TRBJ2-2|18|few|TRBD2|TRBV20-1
TGCAGTGCTAGAGATAGGGAGGGGCCTAGCGGGGAGACCGGGGAGCTGTTTTTT
CSARDREGPSGETGELFF
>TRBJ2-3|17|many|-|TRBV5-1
TGCGCCAGCAGCCTCCGTTCACAGTGGCCCTACACAGATACGCAGTATTTT
CASSLRSQWPYTDTQYF
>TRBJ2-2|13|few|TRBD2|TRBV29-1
TGCAGCGTTGCGGGAGGGGACACCGGGGAGCTGTTTTTT
CSVAGGDTGELFF
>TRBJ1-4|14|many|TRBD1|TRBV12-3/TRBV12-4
TGTGCCAGCAGCCGGGACAGGGTTGGTGAAAAACTGTTTTTT
CASSRDRVGEKLFF
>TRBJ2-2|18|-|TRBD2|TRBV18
TGTGCCAGCTCACCCCTGACTAGCGGGAGGTCAAACACCGGGGAGCTGTTTTTT
CASSPLTSGRSNTGELFF
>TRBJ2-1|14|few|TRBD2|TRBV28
TGTGCCAGCAGTTTTAGCGGGAAGACTAATGAGCAGTTCTTC
CASSFSGKTNEQFF
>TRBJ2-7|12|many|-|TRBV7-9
TGTGCCAGCAGCCTAGGGGCCTCCGAGCAGTACTTC
CASSLGASEQYF
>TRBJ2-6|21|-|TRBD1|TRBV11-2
TGTGCCAGCAGCCGATCCCTTCAGTCGGCAGGGGGCCCCTCTGGGGCCAACGTCCTGACTTTC
CASSRSLQSAGGPSGANVLTF
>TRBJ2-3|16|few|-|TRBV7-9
TGTGCCAGCAGCTTAGCGGCGGGTCCTAGCACAGATACGCAGTATTTT
CASSLAAGPSTDTQYF